This note documents a single TCR beta chain sequence. Its antigen remains undetermined. Base qualities are not provided; no much larger clone lies one nucleotide away. Healthy HIV-negative adults with no recently reported acute infections or vaccinations were included as donors. Every donor was a Caucasian adult living in Nashville, Tennessee, USA. Magnetic negative selection was used to enrich CD4+ T cells, after which naive cells were positively selected on CD45RA and the negative fraction became the memory subset. Blood was collected by leukapheresis, and PBMCs were isolated by Ficoll-Histopaque density gradient centrifugation and then cryopreserved in liquid nitrogen vapor phase. Analytical flow cytometry was used to check the purity and quantity of each magnetically sorted T cell population. Genomic DNA was isolated from each sorted fraction and quantified by UV absorbance on a Nanodrop 2000c.

These data are taken from a study of shared clonotypes between healthy human individuals (dated by TCRdb to 2018 to 2021). For the study in its entirety: A few men and a couple of women, aged 18 to 49 years, made up the cohort. Leukapheresis yielded between about 0.85 and 10 billion PBMCs per donor. For each donor, CD4 naive and CD4 memory were each run on three plates, CD8 naive on two plates, and CD8 memory on one plate. Blood TCR repertoires of about 5 healthy adults were deeply sequenced to estimate repertoire size and the extent of clonotype sharing between individuals. To increase sequencing depth and limit assay-specific biases, different laboratories used diverse techniques to prepare libraries and sequence TCR repertoires. Summary of the overall study and its limitations: Based on pairwise subsampling, the degree of clonotype sharing among donors was expected to be affected by sequencing depth. Naive subsets generally had larger estimated clonotype richness than memory subsets did. The small number of donors limited the genetic and exposure-history diversity represented. Only blood was sampled, and tissue TCR repertoires likely differ from those in blood. Higher generation probabilities were observed for clonotypes shared by all four sorted-subset donors than for non-shared clonotypes. Approximately 4.8% of naive CD4, approximately 3.7% of naive CD8, 2% to 2.5% of memory CD4, and roughly 0.4% of memory CD8 clonotypes were shared across several donors. Incomplete sequencing was indicated by rarefaction of sorted-subset datasets, despite the large sequencing depth.

Using the deep immunoSEQ assay, multiplex PCR amplified TCR CDR3 regions from genomic DNA. For each cell subset, the extracted genomic DNA was distributed evenly across all wells of several immunoSEQ 96-well plates, and each plate served as one replicate. For sorted subsets, about 220 ng of genomic DNA, equivalent to tens of thousands of T cell genomes, went into each replicate PCR. The purified libraries were quantified using a Qubit 3.0 fluorometer, sized with a Bioanalyzer 2100, and then quantified again using the KAPA Library Quantification kit. Each immunoSEQ 96-well plate was sequenced on its own single-read 150-cycle Illumina NextSeq 550 flow cell. The published analysis was carried out like this. The immunoSEQ output contained only junctional sequences without quality scores, so filtering could not match that applied to full-length reads. Sequences were annotated with PyIR, a Python wrapper for IgBLAST v1.9, using IMGT germline references to assign V/J genes and CDR3. Reads were removed for weak V/J assignments (E-value above 1e-6), missing CDR3, stop codons, out-of-frame junctions, or ambiguous translated residues. V3J clonotypes were defined as sequences sharing an identical inferred V gene, J gene, and CDR3 amino acid sequence. Percentage overlap between repertoires was calculated by dividing the number of shared unique clonotypes by the size of the smaller repertoire. Repertoire richness was assessed with RTK rarefaction, the Chao1 estimator, and Recon v2.1 estimates of unobserved clonotypes. Generation probabilities for all TCRbeta clonotypes obtained by the gDNA method from a handful of donors were computed using OLGA. TCRdb carries this immuneACCESS record with in-frame sequences only. Its versions omit some clonotypes, under half of them owing to an unresolved V gene in the studies checked, with the rest unexplained. The V and J calls and the clone size are those of that table, but D and trimming were determined from the DNA. The sample yields some 240,000 clones; just over 65% were counted once. The ten largest make up approximately 12% of the sample.

For CDR1 and CDR2, the germline V gene lists SGHTA and FQGNSA. Measured from the cysteine to the phenylalanine, the CDR3 is 16 residues long. Only the CDR3 DNA stays, 48 bases, in frame from base 1. The V end gives up 5 bases and the J end 6 bases, leaving 13 bases in the junction not matched to a gene. Material for sequencing was memory CD4+ T cells sorted from blood. Taken with the paper, the label for cell subset or site translates to: CD45RA-negative fraction. The chain is encoded by TRBV7-2 joined to TRBJ2-1, and 7 bases in between align with TRBD2. This receptor was identified in a man in his thirties or forties in good health. The DNA is as follows: TGTGCCAGCAGCCCTGGGCCTAGCGGACGCATCAATGAGCAGTTCTTC. This is translated as CASSPGPSGRINEQFF.